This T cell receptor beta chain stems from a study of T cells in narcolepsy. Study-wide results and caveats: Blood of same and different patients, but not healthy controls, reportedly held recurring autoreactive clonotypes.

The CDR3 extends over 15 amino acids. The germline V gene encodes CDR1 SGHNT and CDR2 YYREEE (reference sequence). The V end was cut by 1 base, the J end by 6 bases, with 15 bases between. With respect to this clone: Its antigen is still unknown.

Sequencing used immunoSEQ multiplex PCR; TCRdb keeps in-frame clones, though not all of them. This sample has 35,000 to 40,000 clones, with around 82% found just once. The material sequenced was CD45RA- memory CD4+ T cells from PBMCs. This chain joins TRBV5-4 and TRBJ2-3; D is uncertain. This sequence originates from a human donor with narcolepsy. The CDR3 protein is CASSLRQEPRDTQYF. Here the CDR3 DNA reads TGTGCCAGCAGCTTGAGGCAGGAGCCCAGGGATACGCAGTATTTT.